The rows below give T cell receptor beta chains drawn from one sample of a study of regulatory and conventional T cells in RAG deficiency. This table comes from immunoSEQ multiplex PCR, and its TCRdb copy is limited to in-frame clones, with some not included. The data contain approximately 7,000 clones, roughly four fifths of them singletons. This sample was shared with a second study, whose subject was regulatory T cells.

Source material: CD8+ T cells sorted from blood. Every receptor here comes from a human donor in good health. CDR3s leave out the opening cysteine and the closing phenylalanine or tryptophan.

V gene: TRBV7-7; CDR3 protein: ASSLGQGTHEQY
V gene: TRBV27; CDR3 protein: ASSFAAGGFYEQY
V gene: TRBV30; CDR3 protein: AWSVTPGQGADTQY
V gene: TRBV6-4; CDR3 protein: ASRRGEPEGYT
V gene: TRBV7-2; CDR3 protein: ASSLGGDGSAQH
V gene: TRBV2; CDR3 protein: ASSTGEQY
V gene: TRBV2; CDR3 protein: ASRAGTGSLEAF
V gene: TRBV4-1; CDR3 protein: ASSQRADGADTQY
V gene: TRBV6-5; CDR3 protein: ASSQGLALGNEQF
V gene: TRBV7-6; CDR3 protein: ASSLLAGAYNEQF
V gene: TRBV2; CDR3 protein: ASNSGPWEDIQY
V gene: TRBV14; CDR3 protein: ASSQETQGADTQY
V gene: TRBV2; CDR3 protein: ASRPTRAEQETQY
V gene: TRBV11-2; CDR3 protein: ASSSAVFEAF
V gene: TRBV14; CDR3 protein: ASSQGGELF
V gene: TRBV9; CDR3 protein: ASSARLGGADTGELF
V gene: TRBV7-9; CDR3 protein: ASSLYQETQY
V gene: TRBV27; CDR3 protein: ASSFGGSNVLT
V gene: TRBV5-8; CDR3 protein: ASSLVTPTDSPRKDYT
V gene: TRBV5-1; CDR3 protein: ASSEVQGVNTEAF
V gene: TRBV18; CDR3 protein: ASSPTGTNTEAF
V gene: TRBV6-6; CDR3 protein: ASSYSIVGRGSPLH
V gene: TRBV7-6; CDR3 protein: ASSPGQAGYT
V gene: TRBV27; CDR3 protein: ASRKTGSNTGELF
V gene: TRBV5-6; CDR3 protein: ASSSRKKPRDRAYEQY
V gene: TRBV12-5; CDR3 protein: ASGLPGVTGAQQETQY
V gene: TRBV4-2; CDR3 protein: ASSFAGEYQPQH
V gene: TRBV6-1; CDR3 protein: ASRATLGGTEAF
V gene: TRBV5-6; CDR3 protein: ASSYSTDYSNQPQH
V gene: TRBV7-9; CDR3 protein: ASSPAVQSETQY